These 18 T cell receptor beta chains originate from one sample sequenced in a study of radiotherapy plus CTLA-4 blockade in lung cancer. Here immunoSEQ multiplex PCR was the method, and the copy in TCRdb shows in-frame clones only, minus some. There are about 73,000 clones in the sample; around 87% occur only once, and roughly two fifths lies in the top ten. The specimen comprised peripheral blood, sampled from a patient treated with radiotherapy plus ipilimumab. All receptors come from a human donor with non-small cell lung cancer that progressed on radiotherapy plus ipilimumab.

The chain combines TRBV9 with TRBJ2-1, with 8 bases lining up with TRBD1. Germline-derived CDR1 and CDR2 are SGDLS and YYNGEE. The CDR3 extends over 16 amino acids. V shed 3 bases, J shed 1 base, and the junction held 6 bases outside the gene matches. This CDR3 reads CASSEGTGNSYNEQFF. The CDR3, as DNA: TGTGCCAGCAGCGAAGGGACAGGAAATTCCTACAATGAGCAGTTCTTC.

The J gene is TRBJ2-7, the V gene TRBV7-8; TRBD1 or TRBD2 may be the D gene (7 bases each). Trimming stripped 2 bases from V and 4 bases from J, with 12 bases between. The CDR3 contains 14 residues. The V gene's germline CDR1 is SGHVS and CDR2 FQNEAQ. The CDR3 DNA follows: TGTGCCAGCAGCTTAACCAGGGGGGGGTACGAGCAGTACTTC. Translation: CASSLTRGGYEQYF.

This clone was counted a single time. This chain uses TRBV4-1 with TRBJ2-4; maybe TRBD2 (6 bases). CDR3 length: 13 residues. Germline V lookup: CDR1 MGHRA, CDR2 YSYEKL. V was pared by 2 bases and J by 6 bases, with 8 bases between. The CDR3 coding sequence is TGCGCCAGCAGCCAACCCGGGAGAAACATTCAGTACTTC. It translates to CASSQPGRNIQYF.

This rearrangement joins TRBV27 to TRBJ2-1; no clear D. Trimming took off 7 bases at V and 6 bases at J, with 7 bases between the two ends. There are 11 residues in the CDR3. CDR1 is MNHEY, CDR2 SMNVEV, per germline (reference sequence). The DNA of the CDR3 is TGTGCCAGCACTCGCCGCAATGAGCAGTTCTTC. Translating it yields CASTRRNEQFF.

Only a few counts were recorded for this clone. The chain has TRBV6-6 and TRBJ2-5; 9 bases agree with TRBD1. Germline V gives CDR1 MNHNY, CDR2 SVGAGI (reference sequence). The CDR3 spans 15 residues. J was trimmed by 4 bases and V by 8 bases; bases with no gene match: 11. CDR3 in DNA: TGTGCCAGCCAAATACAGGGGGCGGTGGGAGAGACCCAGTACTTC. Its translation is CASQIQGAVGETQYF.

The chain uses TRBV5-6 and TRBJ1-1; D perhaps matches TRBD1 (6 bases). V gave up 4 bases and J gave up 6 bases, with 13 bases separating them. The CDR3 is made up of 13 amino acids. CDR1 is SGHDT and CDR2 is YYEEEE in the germline V gene. The CDR3 loop reads CASSRTVAAEAFF. The CDR3 DNA reads TGTGCCAGCAGCAGGACAGTTGCTGCTGAAGCTTTCTTT.

The chain links TRBV25-1 to TRBJ2-5, with a tentative D call TRBD1 (6 bases). CDR1 MGHDK and CDR2 SYGVNS come from the germline V gene. The CDR3 extends over 13 amino acids. With 3 bases removed from V and 4 bases from J, the gap between germline ends came to 9 bases. CDR3 loop: CASSDLQGETQYF. The CDR3 nucleotides are TGTGCCAGCAGTGATTTACAGGGAGAGACCCAGTACTTC.

The chain is built from TRBV7-9 and TRBJ2-2; D remains ambiguous. Looked up from germline, CDR1 is SEHNR and CDR2 is FQNEAQ (reference sequence). The V gene lost 3 bases and the J gene lost 9 bases, with 11 bases spanning the gap. The CDR3 has 13 residues. The CDR3 DNA is TGTGCCAGCAGCTTCAGCCCCCCTCGGGAGCTGTTTTTT. Amino acid sequence: CASSFSPPRELFF.

V gene TRBV4-2 combines with J gene TRBJ2-5, with 14 positions matching TRBD2. This CDR3 is 15 amino acids long. Germline CDR1 LGHNA, CDR2 YNFKEQ. V shed 4 bases, J shed 6 bases, and the junction held 4 bases outside the gene matches. The DNA for the CDR3 is TGTGCCAGCAGCCTCGGACTAGCGGGAGGTCAGACCCAGTACTTC. Protein product: CASSLGLAGGQTQYF.

The chain is built from TRBV4-1 and TRBJ2-5, with 9 positions matching TRBD1. This CDR3 contains 17 residues. J gave up 2 bases and V 2 bases, and 9 bases lay outside the gene matches. Germline CDR1 and CDR2: MGHRA and YSYEKL. The DNA for the CDR3 is TGCGCCAGCAGCCAAATACAGGGGGCGAAGTCTCAAGAGACCCAGTACTTC. Its translation: CASSQIQGAKSQETQYF.

V gene TRBV30 combines with J gene TRBJ1-2; 8 bases agree with TRBD1. The CDR3 contains 16 residues. The V segment lost 3 bases and the J segment 5 bases; nucleotides outside the gene matches: 14. CDR1 is GTSNPN, CDR2 SVGIG, per germline (reference sequence). DNA of the CDR3: TGTGCCTGGAGCCTGACAGGGGCGAACCGAATGTATGGCTACACCTTC. It codes for CAWSLTGANRMYGYTF.

In nucleotides, the CDR3 is TGTGCCAGCAGTTCCGCCGGGACAGGGTACACCTTC. Amino acids: CASSSAGTGYTF. This sequence joins TRBV28 and TRBJ1-2, with 9 bases aligning to TRBD1. This CDR3 has 12 residues. The germline V gene has CDR1 MDHEN and CDR2 SYDVKM. V trimming: 4 bases; J trimming: 11 bases; junction bases outside the gene matches: 5.

This clone was found once. The chain carries TRBV27 and TRBJ1-2, with 9 bases lining up with TRBD1. Germline V gene sequence: CDR1 MNHEY, CDR2 SMNVEV (reference sequence). The CDR3 length is 16 residues. The junction had 2 bases not matched to a gene; V was cut back by 0 bases and J by 0 bases. CDR3: CASSLSRDRANYGYTF. Written as DNA, the CDR3 is TGTGCCAGCAGTTTATCCCGGGACAGGGCTAACTATGGCTACACCTTC.

For the CDR3, the DNA is TGTGCCAGTAGTGGGGCAGGGGGCATTGAGACCCAGTACTTC. Translated: CASSGAGGIETQYF. V is TRBV19 and J is TRBJ2-5; TRBD1 matches at 8 bases. The germline V gene has CDR1 LNHDA and CDR2 SQIVND (reference sequence). CDR3 length equals 14 residues. The V and J ends lost 5 bases and 5 bases, in that order; junction bases with no gene match: 7.

The gene calls are TRBV5-3 and TRBJ2-7; 11 nucleotides line up with TRBD2. TRBV5-3 is identified as an open reading frame with a role that is uncertain. CDR3 length: 12 residues. Germline trimming cut 9 bases from V and 6 bases from J; bases unmatched to any gene: 5. Written as DNA, the CDR3 is TGTGCCAAATTCCTAGCGGGAGGCGAGCAGTACGTC. This gives the protein CAKFLAGGEQYV.

The chain has TRBV28 and TRBJ2-7; 13 nucleotides agree with TRBD2. The V and J ends lost 10 bases and 3 bases, in that order; junction bases with no gene match: 3. Germline lookup yields CDR1 MDHEN and CDR2 SYDVKM. The CDR3 runs to 13 residues. CDR3 nucleotides: TGTGCCACCCGGACTAGCGGGGGCTACGAGCAGTACTTC. As protein: CATRTSGGYEQYF.

V is TRBV19 and J is TRBJ2-3; 8 bases line up with TRBD2. V lost 6 bases and J lost 3; bases outside the gene matches: 2. CDR1 and CDR2 (germline): LNHDA, SQIVND (reference sequence). This CDR3 is built from 13 residues. CDR3 protein: CASSLAGTDTQYF. The CDR3, as DNA: TGTGCCAGTAGCTTAGCGGGAACAGATACGCAGTATTTT.

This clone has only one observation. The chain links TRBV7-9 to TRBJ2-1; possible D gene TRBD2, 6 bases. Germline V lookup: CDR1 SEHNR, CDR2 FQNEAQ (reference sequence). This CDR3 has 12 amino acids. V lost 3 bases to trimming and J lost 9 bases, with 9 bases between them. CDR3 sequence (DNA): TGTGCCAGCAGCTTTGACGGGAGTGAGCAGTTCTTC. Its translation: CASSFDGSEQFF.